Sequencing of this TCR beta chain was carried out in a study of control samples from healthy donors and cancer patients. This CDR3 has 19 residues. CDR1 and CDR2 from the germline V gene are SGHAT and FQNNGV. J was trimmed by 6 bases and V by 4 bases; bases with no gene match: 21. Using immunoSEQ multiplex PCR, the repertoire was profiled, and TCRdb retains in-frame clones only, with some absent. This table holds about 110,000 clones, under 90% found once. Material for sequencing was blood. The rearrangement links TRBV11-2 to TRBJ2-1; 7 bases align to TRBD1. This receptor was taken from a woman aged 45-60 years in good health. The CDR3 sequence is CASSSATGFAYLVANEQFF. The CDR3, as DNA: TGTGCCAGCAGCTCCGCGACAGGGTTTGCCTACCTCGTAGCCAATGAGCAGTTCTTC.